This T cell receptor beta chain was sequenced during a study of blood T cell repertoires in COVID-19. This CDR3 has 14 amino acids. The germline gives CDR1 SEHNR, CDR2 FQNEAQ (reference sequence). The ends were cut back, 5 bases at V and 4 bases at J, with 13 bases in the middle. This clone was seen a few times. Profiling relied on immunoSEQ multiplex PCR, and the TCRdb table lists in-frame clones only, not all of them. The sample yields fewer than 250,000 clones, approximately 85% seen once. This receptor was identified in a woman aged 45-65 years with acute COVID-19. This sequence joins TRBV7-9 and TRBJ2-3; no definite D call. Sequenced: PBMCs or T cells enriched from blood (not recorded which). Here the CDR3 DNA reads TGTGCCAGCAGCCCCAATAGATTTCCAGATACGCAGTATTTT. Its translation is CASSPNRFPDTQYF.